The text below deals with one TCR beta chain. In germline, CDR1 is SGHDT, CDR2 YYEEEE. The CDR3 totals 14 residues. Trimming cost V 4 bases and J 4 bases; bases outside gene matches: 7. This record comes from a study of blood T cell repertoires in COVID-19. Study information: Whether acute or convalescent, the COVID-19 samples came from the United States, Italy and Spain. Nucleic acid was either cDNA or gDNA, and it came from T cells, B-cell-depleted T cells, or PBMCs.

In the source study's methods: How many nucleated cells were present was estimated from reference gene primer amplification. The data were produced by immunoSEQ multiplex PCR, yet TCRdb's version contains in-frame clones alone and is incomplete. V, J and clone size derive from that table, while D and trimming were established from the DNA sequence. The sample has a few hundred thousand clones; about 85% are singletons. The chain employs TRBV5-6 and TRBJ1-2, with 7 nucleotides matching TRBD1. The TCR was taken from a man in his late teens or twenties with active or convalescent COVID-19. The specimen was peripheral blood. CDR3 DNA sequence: TGTGCCAGCAGCCGACAGGGAACAGTCTATGGCTACACCTTC. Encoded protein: CASSRQGTVYGYTF.